This entry concerns a single T cell receptor beta chain. Its antigen remains unidentified. V lost 0 bases and J lost 3, with 8 bases in between. The CDR3 sequence is 14 residues long. Germline values: CDR1 MNHEY, CDR2 SVGAGI. TCRdb keeps only in-frame clones here, not all; method: immunoSEQ multiplex PCR. The profile covers 110,000 to 150,000 clones, with approximately 90% appearing a single time and more than 3% taken by the ten largest. This sample was taken from a study of T cell responses to AZD1222 COVID-19 vaccine. Broader study findings: Nearly half of unique spike-specific TCRs reportedly avoided B.1.351 and B.1.1.7 mutated regions.

Here the sequenced sample was peripheral blood, taken 28 days after the second AZD1222 dose. The J gene is TRBJ1-1, the V gene TRBV6-5; D call uncertain. This TCR was sampled from an adult who received the AZD1222 COVID-19 vaccine. The CDR3 spells CASSYSSADTEAFF. The CDR3 DNA reads as TGTGCCAGCAGTTACTCTTCAGCCGACACTGAAGCTTTCTTT.